Detailed here is one T cell receptor (beta chain). Its target is not known. From germline, CDR1 is MDHEN and CDR2 SYDVKM. CDR3 size: 12 residues. V lost 7 bases and J lost 8, with 14 bases in between. The PCR contained 60 Vbeta and 13 Jbeta primers. Here immunoSEQ multiplex PCR was the method, and the copy in TCRdb shows in-frame clones only, minus some. The sample lists 110,000 to 150,000 clones, about 81% seen once, with over 6% in the top ten. The sample belongs to a study of cytomegalovirus exposure and HLA in healthy donors. Study overall: Caucasian-associated ancestry cluster membership applied to over 80% of approximately 400 genotyped donors. General study findings and limits: Association with HLA alleles at 0.05 false discovery rate was found for roughly 17,000 TCR beta sequences in a later analysis. Common viral pathogens seemed, in a later analysis, to connect with several of the most significant clusters. A few V segments could not be told apart, such as TRBV6-2 and TRBV6-3, and were left out.

The receptor comes from a young man in good health and CMV-seronegative. The sequenced material came from PBMCs. V gene TRBV28 combines with J gene TRBJ1-1; D possibly corresponds to TRBD1 (5 bases). The CDR3 here is CASNQQGLEAFF. CDR3 DNA: TGTGCCAGCAACCAGCAGGGCCTAGAAGCTTTCTTT.